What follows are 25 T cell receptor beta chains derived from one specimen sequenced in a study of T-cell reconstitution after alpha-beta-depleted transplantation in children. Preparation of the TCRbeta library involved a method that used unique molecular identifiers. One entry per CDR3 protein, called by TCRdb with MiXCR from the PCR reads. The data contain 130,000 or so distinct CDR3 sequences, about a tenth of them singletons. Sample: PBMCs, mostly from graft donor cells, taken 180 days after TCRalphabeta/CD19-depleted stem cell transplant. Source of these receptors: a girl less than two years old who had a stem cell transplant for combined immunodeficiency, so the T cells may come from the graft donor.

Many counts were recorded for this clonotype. The CDR3 bases are TGCGCCAGCAGCTTGTCCTCAGGGTTAAGCACCGGGGAGCTGTTTTTT. Translation: CASSLSSGLSTGELFF. The chain links TRBV5-1 to TRBJ2-2, with D possibly TRBD1 on 5 matching bases. Germline V gene data show CDR1 as SGHRS and CDR2 as YFSETQ. The germline V and J ends were trimmed by 1 base and 4 bases, with 14 bases remaining between them. This CDR3 is 16 amino acids long.

CDR3 sequence (DNA): TGTGCCAGCAGCTTCCGACAGGGGCTCTCTGGAAACACCATATATTTT. Protein product: CASSFRQGLSGNTIYF. The chain employs TRBV13 and TRBJ1-3; 8 bases align to TRBD1. Trimming removed 3 bases from V and 0 bases from J; junction bases left unmatched: 4. The CDR3 consists of 16 residues. The germline CDR1 and CDR2 sequences are PRHDT and FYEKMQ (reference sequence). Drawing the rest from reference TRBV13 and TRBJ1-3, the complete variable domain is AAGVIQSPRHLIKEKRETATLKCYPIPRHDTVYWYQQGPGQDPQFLISFYEKMQSDKGSIPDRFSAQQFSDYHSELNMSSLELGDSALYFCASSFRQGLSGNTIYFGEGSWLTVV.

The CDR3 DNA reads as TGCAGTGCTATCCCTGACATTGGGGAGACCCAGTACTTC. It translates to CSAIPDIGETQYF. The rearrangement uses TRBV20-1 and TRBJ2-5; D unclear. Trimming took off 4 bases at V and 5 bases at J, with 14 bases between the two ends. Germline V CDR1 and CDR2: DFQATT, SNEGSKA (reference sequence). This CDR3 comprises 13 residues.

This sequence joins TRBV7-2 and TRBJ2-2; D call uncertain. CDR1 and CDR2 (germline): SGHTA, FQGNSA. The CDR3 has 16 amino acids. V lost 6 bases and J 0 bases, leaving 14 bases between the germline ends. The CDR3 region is CASSSSRNANTGELFF. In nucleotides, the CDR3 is TGTGCCAGCAGTTCCTCCAGGAATGCGAACACCGGGGAGCTGTTTTTT.

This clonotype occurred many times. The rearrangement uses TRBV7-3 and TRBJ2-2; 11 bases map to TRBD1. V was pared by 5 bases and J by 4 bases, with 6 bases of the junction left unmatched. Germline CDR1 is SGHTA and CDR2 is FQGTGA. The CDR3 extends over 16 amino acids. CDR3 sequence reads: CASSPRTGGGTGELFF. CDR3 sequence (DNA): TGTGCCAGCAGCCCTAGGACAGGGGGCGGCACCGGGGAGCTGTTTTTT. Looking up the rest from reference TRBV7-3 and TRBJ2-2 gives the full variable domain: GAGVSQTPSNKVTEKGKYVELRCDPISGHTALYWYRQSLGQGPEFLIYFQGTGAADDSGLPNDRFFAVRPEGSVSTLKIQRTERGDSAVYLCASSPRTGGGTGELFFGEGSRLTVL.

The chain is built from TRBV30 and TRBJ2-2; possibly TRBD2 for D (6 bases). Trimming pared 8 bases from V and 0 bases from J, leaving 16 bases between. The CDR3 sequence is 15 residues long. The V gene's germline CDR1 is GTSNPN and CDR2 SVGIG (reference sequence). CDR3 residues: CAAGWRGANTGELFF. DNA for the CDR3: TGTGCCGCGGGATGGCGGGGTGCGAACACCGGGGAGCTGTTTTTT.

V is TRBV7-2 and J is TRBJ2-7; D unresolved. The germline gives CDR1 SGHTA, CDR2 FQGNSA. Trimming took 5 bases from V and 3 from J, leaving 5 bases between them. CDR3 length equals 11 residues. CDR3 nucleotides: TGTGCCAGCAGCGCGGACTACGAGCAGTACTTC. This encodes CASSADYEQYF.

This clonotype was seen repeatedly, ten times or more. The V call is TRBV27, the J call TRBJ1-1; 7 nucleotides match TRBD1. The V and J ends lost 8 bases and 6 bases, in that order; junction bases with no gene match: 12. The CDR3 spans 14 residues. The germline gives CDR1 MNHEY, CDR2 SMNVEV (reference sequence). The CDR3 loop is CASAFRQGDSEAFF. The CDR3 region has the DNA TGTGCCAGCGCTTTTAGACAGGGAGATTCTGAAGCTTTCTTT.

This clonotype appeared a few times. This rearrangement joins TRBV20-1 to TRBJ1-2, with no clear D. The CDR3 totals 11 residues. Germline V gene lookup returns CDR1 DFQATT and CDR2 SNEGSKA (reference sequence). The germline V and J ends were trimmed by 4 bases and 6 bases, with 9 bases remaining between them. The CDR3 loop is CSATNRDGYTF. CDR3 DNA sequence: TGCAGTGCTACTAACAGAGATGGCTACACCTTC.

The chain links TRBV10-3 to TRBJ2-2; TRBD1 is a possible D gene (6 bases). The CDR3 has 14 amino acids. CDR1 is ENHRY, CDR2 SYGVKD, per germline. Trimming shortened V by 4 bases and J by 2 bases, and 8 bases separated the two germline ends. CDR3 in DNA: TGTGCCATCAGTGTAGGGACAAACACCGGGGAGCTGTTTTTT. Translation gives CAISVGTNTGELFF.

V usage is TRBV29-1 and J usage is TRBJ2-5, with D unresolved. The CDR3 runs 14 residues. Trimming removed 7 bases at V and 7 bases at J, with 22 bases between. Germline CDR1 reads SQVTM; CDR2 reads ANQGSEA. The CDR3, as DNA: TGCAGCGCCGGACCCAACAACCAAGCAGGGACCCAGTACTTC. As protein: CSAGPNNQAGTQYF.

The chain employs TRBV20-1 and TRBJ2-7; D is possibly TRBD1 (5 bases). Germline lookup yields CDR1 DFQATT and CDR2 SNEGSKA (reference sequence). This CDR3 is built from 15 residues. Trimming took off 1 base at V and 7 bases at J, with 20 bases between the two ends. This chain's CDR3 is CSARVLGQVLREQYF. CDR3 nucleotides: TGCAGTGCTAGAGTTCTCGGACAAGTTTTGAGGGAGCAGTACTTC.

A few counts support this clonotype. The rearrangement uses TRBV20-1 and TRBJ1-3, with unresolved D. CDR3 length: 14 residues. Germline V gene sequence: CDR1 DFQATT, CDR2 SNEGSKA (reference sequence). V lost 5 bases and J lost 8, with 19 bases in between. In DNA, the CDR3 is TGCAGTGCTCTTAACGGGATCGGTTACGACACCATATATTTT. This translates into CSALNGIGYDTIYF.

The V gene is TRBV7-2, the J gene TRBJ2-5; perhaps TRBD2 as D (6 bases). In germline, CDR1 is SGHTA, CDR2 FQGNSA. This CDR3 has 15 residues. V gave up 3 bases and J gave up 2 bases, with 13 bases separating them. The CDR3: CASSFQEGLQETQYF. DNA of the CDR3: TGTGCCAGCAGCTTCCAGGAGGGATTACAAGAGACCCAGTACTTC. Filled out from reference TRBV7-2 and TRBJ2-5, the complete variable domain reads GAGVSQSPSNKVTEKGKDVELRCDPISGHTALYWYRQSLGQGLEFLIYFQGNSAPDKSGLPSDRFSAERTGGSVSTLTIQRTQQEDSAVYLCASSFQEGLQETQYFGPGTRLLVL.

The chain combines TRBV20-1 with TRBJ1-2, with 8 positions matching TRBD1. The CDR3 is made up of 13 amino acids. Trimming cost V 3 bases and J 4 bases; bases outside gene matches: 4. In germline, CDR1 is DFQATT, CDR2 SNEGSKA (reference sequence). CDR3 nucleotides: TGCAGTGCTAGTGGGGGACAGGCCTATGGCTACACCTTC. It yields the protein CSASGGQAYGYTF.

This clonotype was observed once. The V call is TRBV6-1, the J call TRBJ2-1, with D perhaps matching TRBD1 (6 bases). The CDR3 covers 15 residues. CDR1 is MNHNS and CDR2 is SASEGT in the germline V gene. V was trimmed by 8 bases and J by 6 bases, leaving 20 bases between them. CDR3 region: CASLIYRDSPNEQFF. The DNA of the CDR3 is TGTGCCAGCCTGATCTACAGGGATTCACCCAATGAGCAGTTCTTC.

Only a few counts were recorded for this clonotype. Written as DNA, the CDR3 is TGTGCCACCAGTGATTTGGGCCCGGTCCTCGGGCCCTACGAGCAGTACTTC. Its translation is CATSDLGPVLGPYEQYF. This chain uses TRBV24-1 with TRBJ2-7; no definite D call. Germline V gives CDR1 KGHDR, CDR2 SFDVKD. With 0 bases removed from V and 2 bases from J, the gap between germline ends came to 16 bases. The CDR3 is 17 amino acids.

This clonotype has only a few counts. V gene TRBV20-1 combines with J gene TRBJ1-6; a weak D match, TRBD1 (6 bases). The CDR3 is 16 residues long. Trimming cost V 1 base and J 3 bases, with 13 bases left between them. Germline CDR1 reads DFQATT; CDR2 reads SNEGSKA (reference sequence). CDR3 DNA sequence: TGCAGTGCTAGAGGTATAGGGGGACTCTATAATTCACCCCTCCACTTT. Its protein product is CSARGIGGLYNSPLHF.

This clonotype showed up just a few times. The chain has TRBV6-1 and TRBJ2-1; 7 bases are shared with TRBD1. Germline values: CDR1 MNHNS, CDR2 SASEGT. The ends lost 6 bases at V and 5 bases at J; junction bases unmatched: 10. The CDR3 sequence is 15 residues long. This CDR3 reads CASSRAGQGDNEQFF. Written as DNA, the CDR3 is TGTGCCAGCAGCCGTGCGGGTCAGGGGGACAATGAGCAGTTCTTC.

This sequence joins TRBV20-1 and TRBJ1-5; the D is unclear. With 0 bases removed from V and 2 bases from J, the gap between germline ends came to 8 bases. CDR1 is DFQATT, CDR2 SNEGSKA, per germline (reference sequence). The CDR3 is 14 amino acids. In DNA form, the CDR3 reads TGCAGTGCTAGAGATGCTCGCGGCAATCAGCCCCAGCATTTT. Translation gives CSARDARGNQPQHF.

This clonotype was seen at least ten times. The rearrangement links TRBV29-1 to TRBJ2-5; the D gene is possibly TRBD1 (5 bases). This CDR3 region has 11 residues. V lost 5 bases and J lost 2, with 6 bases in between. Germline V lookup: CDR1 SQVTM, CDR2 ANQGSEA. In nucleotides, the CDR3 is TGCAGCGTTAGGGGACAAGAGACCCAGTACTTC. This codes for CSVRGQETQYF.

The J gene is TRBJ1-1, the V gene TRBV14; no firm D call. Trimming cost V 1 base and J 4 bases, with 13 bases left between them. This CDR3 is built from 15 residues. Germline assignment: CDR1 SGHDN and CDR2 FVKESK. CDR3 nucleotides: TGTGCCAGCAGCCAAGGAGCCCTGGTTGGCACTGAAGCTTTCTTT. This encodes CASSQGALVGTEAFF.

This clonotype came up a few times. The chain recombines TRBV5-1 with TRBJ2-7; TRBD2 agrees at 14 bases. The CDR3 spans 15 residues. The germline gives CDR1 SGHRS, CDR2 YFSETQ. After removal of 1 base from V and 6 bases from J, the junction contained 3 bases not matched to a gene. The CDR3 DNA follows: TGCGCCAGCAGCTTGACCGGGACTAGCGGGAGCGAGCAGTACTTC. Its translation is CASSLTGTSGSEQYF.

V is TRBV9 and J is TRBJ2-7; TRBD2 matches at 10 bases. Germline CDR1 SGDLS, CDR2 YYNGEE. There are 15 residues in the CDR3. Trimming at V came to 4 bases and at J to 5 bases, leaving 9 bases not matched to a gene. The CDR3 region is CASSPRASGSDEQYF. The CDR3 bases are TGTGCCAGCAGCCCCCGCGCTAGCGGGAGCGACGAGCAGTACTTC.

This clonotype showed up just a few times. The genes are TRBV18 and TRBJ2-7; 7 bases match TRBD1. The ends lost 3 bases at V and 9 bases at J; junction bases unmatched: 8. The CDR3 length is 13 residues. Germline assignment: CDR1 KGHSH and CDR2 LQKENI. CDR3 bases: TGTGCCAGCTCACCTTCGGGACAGCCCGGGCAGTACTTC. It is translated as CASSPSGQPGQYF.